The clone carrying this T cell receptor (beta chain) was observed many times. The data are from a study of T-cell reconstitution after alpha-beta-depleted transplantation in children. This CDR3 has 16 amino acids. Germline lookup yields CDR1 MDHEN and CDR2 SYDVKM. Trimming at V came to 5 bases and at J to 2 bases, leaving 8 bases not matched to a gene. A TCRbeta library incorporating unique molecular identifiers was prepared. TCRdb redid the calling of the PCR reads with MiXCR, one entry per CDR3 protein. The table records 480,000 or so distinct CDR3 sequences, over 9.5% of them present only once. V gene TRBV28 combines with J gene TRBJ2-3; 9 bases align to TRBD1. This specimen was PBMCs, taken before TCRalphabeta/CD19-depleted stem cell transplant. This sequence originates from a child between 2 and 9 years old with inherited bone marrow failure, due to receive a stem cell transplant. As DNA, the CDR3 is TGTGCCAGCAGTCCGACCGGGACAGGGAACACAGATACGCAGTATTTT. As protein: CASSPTGTGNTDTQYF.